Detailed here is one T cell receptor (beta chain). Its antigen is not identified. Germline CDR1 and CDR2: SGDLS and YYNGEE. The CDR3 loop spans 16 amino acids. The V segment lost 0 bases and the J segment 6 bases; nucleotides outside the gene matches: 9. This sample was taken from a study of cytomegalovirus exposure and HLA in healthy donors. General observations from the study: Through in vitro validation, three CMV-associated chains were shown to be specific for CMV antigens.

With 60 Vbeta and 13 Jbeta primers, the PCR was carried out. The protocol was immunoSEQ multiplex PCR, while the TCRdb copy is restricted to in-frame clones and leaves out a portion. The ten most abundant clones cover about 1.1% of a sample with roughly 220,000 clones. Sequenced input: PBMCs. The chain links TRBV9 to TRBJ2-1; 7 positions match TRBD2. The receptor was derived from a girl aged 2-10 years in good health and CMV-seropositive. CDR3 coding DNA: TGTGCCAGCAGCGTAGTGGGGGGAGGGCCAGGCAATGAGCAGTTCTTC. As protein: CASSVVGGGPGNEQFF.